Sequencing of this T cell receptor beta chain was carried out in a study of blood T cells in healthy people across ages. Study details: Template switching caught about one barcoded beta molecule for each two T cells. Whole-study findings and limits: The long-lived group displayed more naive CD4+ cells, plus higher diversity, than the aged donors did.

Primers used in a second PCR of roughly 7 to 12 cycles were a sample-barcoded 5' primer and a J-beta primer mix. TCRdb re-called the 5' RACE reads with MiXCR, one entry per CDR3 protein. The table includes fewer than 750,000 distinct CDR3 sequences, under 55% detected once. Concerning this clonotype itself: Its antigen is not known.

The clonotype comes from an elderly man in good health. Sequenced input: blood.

The CDR3 DNA reads TGTGCCATCAGTCACGGGGGATTTCAGGATGGCTACACCTTC. It encodes CAISHGGFQDGYTF. V is TRBV10-3 and J is TRBJ1-2; a weak D match, TRBD1 (5 bases). V lost 5 bases and J lost 6, with 16 bases in between. The CDR3 consists of 14 residues. Per the germline V gene, CDR1 is ENHRY and CDR2 is SYGVKD.